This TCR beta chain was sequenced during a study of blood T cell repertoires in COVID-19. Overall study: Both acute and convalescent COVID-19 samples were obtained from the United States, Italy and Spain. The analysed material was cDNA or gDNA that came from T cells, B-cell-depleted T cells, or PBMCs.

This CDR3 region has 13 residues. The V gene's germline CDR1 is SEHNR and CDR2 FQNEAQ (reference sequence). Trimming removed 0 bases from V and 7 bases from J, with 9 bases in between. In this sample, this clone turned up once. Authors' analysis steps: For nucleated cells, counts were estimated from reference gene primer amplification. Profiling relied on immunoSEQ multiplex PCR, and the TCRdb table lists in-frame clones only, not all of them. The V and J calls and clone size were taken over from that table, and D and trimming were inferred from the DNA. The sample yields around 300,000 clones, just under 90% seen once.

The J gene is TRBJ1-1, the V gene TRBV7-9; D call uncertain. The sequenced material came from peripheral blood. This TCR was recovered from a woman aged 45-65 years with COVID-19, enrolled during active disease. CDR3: CASSLARVSEAFF. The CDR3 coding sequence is TGTGCCAGCAGCTTAGCGCGGGTGAGTGAAGCTTTCTTT.